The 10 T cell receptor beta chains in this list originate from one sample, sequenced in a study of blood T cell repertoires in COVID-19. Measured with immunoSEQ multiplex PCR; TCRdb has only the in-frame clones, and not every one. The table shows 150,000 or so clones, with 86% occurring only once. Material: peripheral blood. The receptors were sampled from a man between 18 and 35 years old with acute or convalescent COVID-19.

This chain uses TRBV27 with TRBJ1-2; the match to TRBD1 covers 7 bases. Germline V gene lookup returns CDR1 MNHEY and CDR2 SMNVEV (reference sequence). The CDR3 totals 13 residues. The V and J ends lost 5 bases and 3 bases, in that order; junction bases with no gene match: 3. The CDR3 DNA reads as TGTGCCAGCAGTCCGGGGACAGACTATGGCTACACCTTC. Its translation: CASSPGTDYGYTF.

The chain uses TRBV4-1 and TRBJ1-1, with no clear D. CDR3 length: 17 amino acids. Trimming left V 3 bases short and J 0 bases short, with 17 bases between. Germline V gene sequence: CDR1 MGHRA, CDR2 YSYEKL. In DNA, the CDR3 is TGCGCCAGCAGCCACCACGTATCGGTGATTTTGAACACTGAAGCTTTCTTT. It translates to CASSHHVSVILNTEAFF.

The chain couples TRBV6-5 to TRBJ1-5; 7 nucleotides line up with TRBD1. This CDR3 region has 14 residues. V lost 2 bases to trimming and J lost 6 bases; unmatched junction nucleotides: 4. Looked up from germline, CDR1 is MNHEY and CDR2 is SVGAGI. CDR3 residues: CASSYRQGGQPQHF. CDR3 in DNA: TGTGCCAGCAGTTACCGACAGGGTGGTCAGCCCCAGCATTTT.

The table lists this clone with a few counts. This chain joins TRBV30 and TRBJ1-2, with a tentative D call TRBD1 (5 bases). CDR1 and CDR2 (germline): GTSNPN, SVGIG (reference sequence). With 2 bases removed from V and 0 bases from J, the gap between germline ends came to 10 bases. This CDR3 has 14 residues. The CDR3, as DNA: TGTGCCTGGAGTACGACAGAAGCTAACTATGGCTACACCTTC. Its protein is CAWSTTEANYGYTF.

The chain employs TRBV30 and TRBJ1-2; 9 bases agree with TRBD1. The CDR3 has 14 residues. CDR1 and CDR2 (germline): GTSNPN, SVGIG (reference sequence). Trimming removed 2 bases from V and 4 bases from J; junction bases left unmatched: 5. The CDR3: CAWSSGTGPYGYTF. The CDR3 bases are TGTGCCTGGAGTTCGGGGACAGGGCCCTATGGCTACACCTTC.

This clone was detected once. The CDR3 DNA sequence: TGTGCCAGCAGCATCCTTGGGACAGACTCTACTGAAGCTTTCTTT. This codes for CASSILGTDSTEAFF. The rearrangement joins TRBV6-2 or TRBV6-3 to TRBJ1-1, with 7 bases fitting TRBD1. V dropped 6 bases and J dropped 5; count of bases not matched to a gene: 12. The CDR3 has 15 residues. Per the germline V gene, CDR1 is MNHEY and CDR2 is SVGEGT.

DNA of the CDR3: TGTGCCAGCTCACAGACTAGCGGCATAGAGACCCAGTACTTC. As protein: CASSQTSGIETQYF. The V gene is TRBV18, the J gene TRBJ2-5, with 9 bases fitting TRBD2. This CDR3 contains 14 residues. The V and J ends lost 4 bases and 4 bases, in that order; junction bases with no gene match: 4. CDR1 KGHSH and CDR2 LQKENI come from the germline V gene.

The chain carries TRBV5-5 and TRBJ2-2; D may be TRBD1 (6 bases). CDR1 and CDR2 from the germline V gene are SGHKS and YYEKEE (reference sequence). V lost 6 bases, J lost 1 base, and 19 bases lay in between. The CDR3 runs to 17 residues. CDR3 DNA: TGTGCCAGCAAAATGGCAGGACAGCTGGGGAACACCGGGGAGCTGTTTTTT. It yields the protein CASKMAGQLGNTGELFF.

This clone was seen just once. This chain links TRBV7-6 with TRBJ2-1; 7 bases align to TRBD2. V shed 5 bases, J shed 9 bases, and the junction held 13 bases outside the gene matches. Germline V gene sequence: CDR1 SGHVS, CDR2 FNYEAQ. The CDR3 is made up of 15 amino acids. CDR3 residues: CASSPGSGTTAEQFF. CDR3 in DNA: TGTGCCAGCAGCCCCGGCAGCGGGACTACGGCTGAGCAGTTCTTC. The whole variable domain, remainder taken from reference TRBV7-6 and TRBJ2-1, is GAGVSQSPRYKVTKRGQDVALRCDPISGHVSLYWYRQALGQGPEFLTYFNYEAQQDKSGLPNDRFSAERPEGSISTLTIQRTEQRDSAMYRCASSPGSGTTAEQFFGPGTRLTVL.

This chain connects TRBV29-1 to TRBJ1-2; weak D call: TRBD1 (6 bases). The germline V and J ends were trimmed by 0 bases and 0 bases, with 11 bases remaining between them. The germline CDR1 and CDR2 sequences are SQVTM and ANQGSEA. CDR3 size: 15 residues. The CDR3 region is CSVEDPDSSNYGYTF. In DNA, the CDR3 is TGCAGCGTTGAAGACCCGGACAGTTCTAACTATGGCTACACCTTC. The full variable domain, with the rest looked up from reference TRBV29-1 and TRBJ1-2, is SAVISQKPSRDICQRGTSLTIQCQVDSQVTMMFWYRQQPGQSLTLIATANQGSEATYESGFVIDKFPISRPNLTFSTLTVSNMSPEDSSIYLCSVEDPDSSNYGYTFGSGTRLTVV.